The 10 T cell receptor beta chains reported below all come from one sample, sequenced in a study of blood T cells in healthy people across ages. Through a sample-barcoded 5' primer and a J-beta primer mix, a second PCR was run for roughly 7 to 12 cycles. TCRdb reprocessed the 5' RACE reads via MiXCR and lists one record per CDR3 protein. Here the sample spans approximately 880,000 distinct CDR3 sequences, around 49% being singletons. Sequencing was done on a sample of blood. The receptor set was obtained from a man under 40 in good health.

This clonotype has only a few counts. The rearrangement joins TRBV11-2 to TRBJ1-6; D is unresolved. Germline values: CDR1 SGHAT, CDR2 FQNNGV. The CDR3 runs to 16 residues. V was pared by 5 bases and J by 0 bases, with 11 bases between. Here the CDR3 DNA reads TGTGCCAGCAGCCGAACAGCTAGCTCCTATAATTCACCCCTCCACTTT. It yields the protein CASSRTASSYNSPLHF.

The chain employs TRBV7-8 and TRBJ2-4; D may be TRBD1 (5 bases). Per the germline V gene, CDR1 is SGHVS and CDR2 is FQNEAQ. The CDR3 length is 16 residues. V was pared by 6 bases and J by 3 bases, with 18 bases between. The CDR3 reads CASRPLQVIGKNIQYF. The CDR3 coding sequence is TGTGCCAGCAGGCCCCTACAGGTTATTGGCAAAAACATTCAGTACTTC.

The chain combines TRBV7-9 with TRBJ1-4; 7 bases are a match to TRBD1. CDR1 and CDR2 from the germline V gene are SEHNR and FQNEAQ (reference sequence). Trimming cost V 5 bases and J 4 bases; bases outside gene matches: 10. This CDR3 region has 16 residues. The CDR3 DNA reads TGTGCCAGCAGCCATCCTGCAGGGGGACTTAATGAAAAACTGTTTTTT. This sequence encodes CASSHPAGGLNEKLFF.

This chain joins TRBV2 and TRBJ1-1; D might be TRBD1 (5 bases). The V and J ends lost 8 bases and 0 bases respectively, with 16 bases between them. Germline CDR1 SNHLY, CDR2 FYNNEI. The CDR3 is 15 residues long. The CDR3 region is CASGDPPGMNTEAFF. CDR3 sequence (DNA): TGTGCCAGCGGGGACCCACCAGGCATGAACACTGAAGCTTTCTTT.

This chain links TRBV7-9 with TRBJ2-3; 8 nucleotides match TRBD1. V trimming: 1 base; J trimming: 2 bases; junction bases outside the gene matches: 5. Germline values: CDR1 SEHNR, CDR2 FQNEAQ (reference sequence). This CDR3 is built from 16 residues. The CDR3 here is CASSLEGTGDTDTQYF. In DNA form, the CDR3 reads TGTGCCAGCAGCTTAGAGGGGACAGGAGACACAGATACGCAGTATTTT.

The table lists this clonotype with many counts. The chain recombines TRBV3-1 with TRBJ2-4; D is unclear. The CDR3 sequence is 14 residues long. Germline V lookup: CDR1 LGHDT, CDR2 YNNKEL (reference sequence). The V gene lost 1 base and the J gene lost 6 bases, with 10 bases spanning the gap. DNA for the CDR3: TGTGCCAGCAGCCAAGGTTGGCGGCGAAACATTCAGTACTTC. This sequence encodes CASSQGWRRNIQYF. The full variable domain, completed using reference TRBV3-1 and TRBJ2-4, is DTAVSQTPKYLVTQMGNDKSIKCEQNLGHDTMYWYKQDSKKFLKIMFSYNNKELIINETVPNRFSPKSPDKAHLNLHINSLELGDSAVYFCASSQGWRRNIQYFGAGTRLSVL.

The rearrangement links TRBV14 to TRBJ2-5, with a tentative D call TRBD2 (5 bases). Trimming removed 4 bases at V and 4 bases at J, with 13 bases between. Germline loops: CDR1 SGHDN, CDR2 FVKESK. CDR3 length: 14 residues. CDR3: CASSPPGYRETQYF. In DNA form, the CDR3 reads TGTGCCAGCAGCCCTCCGGGGTATCGAGAGACCCAGTACTTC.

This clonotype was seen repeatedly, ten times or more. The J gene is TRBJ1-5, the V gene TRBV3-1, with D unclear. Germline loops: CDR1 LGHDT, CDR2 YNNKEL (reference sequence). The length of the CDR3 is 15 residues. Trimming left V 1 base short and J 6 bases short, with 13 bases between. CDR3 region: CASSQGPSRTQPQHF. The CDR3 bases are TGTGCCAGCAGCCAAGGTCCGTCCCGCACTCAGCCCCAGCATTTT.

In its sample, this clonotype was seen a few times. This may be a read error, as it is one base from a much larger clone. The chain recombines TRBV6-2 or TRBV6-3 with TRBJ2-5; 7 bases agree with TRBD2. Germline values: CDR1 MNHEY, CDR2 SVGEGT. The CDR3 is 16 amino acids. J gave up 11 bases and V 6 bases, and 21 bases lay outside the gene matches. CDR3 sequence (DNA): TGTGCCAGCAGCCCGGGGGAGCGGGGTTTGTACAATGAGCAGTACTTC. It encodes CASSPGERGLYNEQYF.

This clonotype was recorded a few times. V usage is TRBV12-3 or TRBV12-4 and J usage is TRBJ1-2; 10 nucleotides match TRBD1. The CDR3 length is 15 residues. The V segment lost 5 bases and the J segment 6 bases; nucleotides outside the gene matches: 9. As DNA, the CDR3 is TGTGCCAGCAGTCCGGGACAGGGGTTAGGAAATGGCTACACCTTC. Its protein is CASSPGQGLGNGYTF.